This T cell receptor (beta chain) originates from a study of blood T cell repertoires in COVID-19. Produced via immunoSEQ multiplex PCR; TCRdb's table is partial and in-frame only. The sample records around 700,000 clones, approximately 90% being singletons. V was shortened by 5 bases and J by 0 bases, with 8 bases between the two germline ends. This CDR3 region has 14 residues. Germline CDR1 reads SGHDT; CDR2 reads YYEEEE. The specimen sequenced was peripheral blood. The sequence derives from a young woman with acute or convalescent COVID-19. The chain employs TRBV5-6 and TRBJ2-2; D possibly corresponds to TRBD2 (5 bases). The CDR3 bases are TGTGCCAGCAGTGAGGGAGCGAACACCGGGGAGCTGTTTTTT. Translated: CASSEGANTGELFF.